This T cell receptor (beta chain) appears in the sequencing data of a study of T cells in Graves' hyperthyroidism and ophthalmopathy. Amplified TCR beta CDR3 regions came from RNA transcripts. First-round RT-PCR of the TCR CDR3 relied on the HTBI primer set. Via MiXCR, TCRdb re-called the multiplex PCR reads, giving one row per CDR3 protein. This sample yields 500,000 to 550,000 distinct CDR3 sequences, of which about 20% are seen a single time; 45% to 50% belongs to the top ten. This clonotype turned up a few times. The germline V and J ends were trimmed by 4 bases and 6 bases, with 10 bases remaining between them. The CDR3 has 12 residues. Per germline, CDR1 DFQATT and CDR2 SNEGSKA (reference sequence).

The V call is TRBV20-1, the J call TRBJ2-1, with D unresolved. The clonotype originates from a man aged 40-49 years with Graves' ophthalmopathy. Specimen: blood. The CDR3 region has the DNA TGCAGTGCTACCCCGATGGGCAATGAGCAGTTCTTC. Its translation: CSATPMGNEQFF.